This entry is about one TCR beta chain. V lost 5 bases and J lost 9, with 8 bases in between. Germline values: CDR1 SNHLY, CDR2 FYNNEI. The CDR3 totals 11 residues. The data stem from a study of T cell responses to AZD1222 COVID-19 vaccine. The method was immunoSEQ multiplex PCR; TCRdb's version includes in-frame clones alone and lacks a portion of them. The sample has about 150,000 clones; 86% are singletons. The chain links TRBV2 to TRBJ1-5; D is unresolved. The material sequenced was peripheral blood, taken on day 0 of MenACWY control vaccination. The sequence was collected from an adult in good health. The CDR3 DNA follows: TGTGCCAGCAGTCAAGGACGGCCCCAGCATTTT. Residues: CASSQGRPQHF. Looking up the rest from reference TRBV2 and TRBJ1-5 gives the full variable domain: EPEVTQTPSHQVTQMGQEVILRCVPISNHLYFYWYRQILGQKVEFLVSFYNNEISEKSEIFDDQFSVERPDGSNFTLKIRSTKLEDSAMYFCASSQGRPQHFGDGTRLSIL.